The T cell receptor (beta chain) under discussion was sequenced for a study of T cells in tuberculosis. Points from the study as a whole: Shorter CDR3-alpha in active tuberculosis partly drove smaller distances.

This CDR3 has 16 residues. CDR1 is LNHNV and CDR2 is YYDKDF in the germline V gene (reference sequence). Germline trimming cut 4 bases from V and 1 base from J; bases unmatched to any gene: 5. This table comes from immunoSEQ multiplex PCR, and its TCRdb copy is limited to in-frame clones, with some not included. The sample lists approximately 28,000 clones, 80% to 95% occurring once. In the case of this clone: The antigen is unknown.

This TCR derives from a donor between 10 and 35 years old with latent tuberculosis or without tuberculosis infection. The sequencing input was PBMCs. J is TRBJ2-5 and V is TRBV15, with 11 bases lining up with TRBD2. The CDR3 spells CATSTGTSGIQETQYF. The CDR3 DNA sequence: TGTGCCACCAGCACCGGGACTAGCGGAATCCAAGAGACCCAGTACTTC.